The present entry profiles one T cell receptor beta chain with its context. TCRdb processed the 5' RACE reads anew with MiXCR; each CDR3 protein has one entry. The sample records approximately 52,000 distinct CDR3 sequences, around 15% being singletons. The sample originates from a study of T cells of healthy individuals. This clonotype originated in a human donor in good health.

The CDR3 region has the DNA TGTGCCAGTAGGCTAGCGGGGGAGCAGTTCTTC. Protein: CASRLAGEQFF. The chain carries TRBV19 and TRBJ2-1; 9 bases line up with TRBD2. With V trimmed by 6 bases and J by 10 bases, 1 base remained unmatched. Germline values: CDR1 LNHDA, CDR2 SQIVND (reference sequence). CDR3 length equals 11 residues.